The clone carrying this T cell receptor (beta chain) was picked up a small number of times. This specimen belongs to a study of T cells in Graves' hyperthyroidism and ophthalmopathy. The hyperthyroidism was newly diagnosed and had lasted under 2 months; the patients were aged 18 to 65. Uncontrolled infection, other autoimmune disease, pregnancy or lactation barred patients from enrollment. Amplification of TCR beta CDR3 regions used RNA as the template. In the first-round RT-PCR of the TCR CDR3, the HTBI primer set was used. TCRdb reprocessed the multiplex PCR reads with MiXCR, giving one entry per CDR3 protein. The profile shows 300,000 to 350,000 distinct CDR3 sequences, about 18% of them singletons. Trimming stripped 6 bases from V and 5 bases from J, with 14 bases between. The germline CDR1 and CDR2 sequences are SNHLY and FYNNEI. CDR3 length: 14 residues.

Sequenced sample: blood. The receptor's source is a woman between 50 and 59 years old with Graves' hyperthyroidism. The chain has TRBV2 and TRBJ1-5; no clear D. The CDR3 spells CASSAASSDQPQHF. In nucleotides, the CDR3 is TGTGCCAGCAGCGCCGCCAGCTCCGATCAGCCCCAGCATTTT.